These 15 T cell receptor beta chains were all obtained from the same sample, sequenced in a study of technical replicates of blood from several donors. Measured with immunoSEQ multiplex PCR; TCRdb has only the in-frame clones, and not every one. This sample has tens of thousands of clones, with about nine tenths found just once. What was sequenced was T cells isolated from PBMCs. The receptors were gathered from a human donor in good health.

The chain employs TRBV12-1 and TRBJ2-5; the tabulated D call, TRBD1, remains unverified against the DNA. TRBV12-1 is a recognized pseudogene. The CDR3 spans 17 residues. The CDR3 sequence: CASSSYMLGAHQETQYF. The DNA of the CDR3 is TGTGCCAGCAGCTCTTATATGTTGGGGGCGCATCAAGAGACCCAGTACTTC.

The J gene is TRBJ2-5, the V gene TRBV15; maybe TRBD1 (6 bases). Trimming stripped 1 base from V and 3 bases from J, with 9 bases between. The CDR3 sequence is 14 residues long. CDR1 is LNHNV, CDR2 YYDKDF, per germline (reference sequence). CDR3 nucleotides: TGTGCCACCAGCAGAGGGGGGCTAAAAGAGACCCAGTACTTC. Residues: CATSRGGLKETQYF.

This clone was observed once. V gene TRBV15 combines with J gene TRBJ2-1; D is unresolved. The CDR3 loop spans 16 amino acids. The V end was cut by 5 bases, the J end by 2 bases, with 16 bases between. Germline V gene sequence: CDR1 LNHNV, CDR2 YYDKDF (reference sequence). CDR3 sequence: CATSLHSGNPYNEQFF. In DNA form, the CDR3 reads TGTGCCACCAGCTTACATTCAGGTAACCCCTACAATGAGCAGTTCTTC.

The chain combines TRBV6-5 with TRBJ1-1, with D possibly being TRBD1 (5 bases). CDR1 is MNHEY and CDR2 is SVGAGI in the germline V gene. This CDR3 has 15 amino acids. V was shortened by 5 bases and J by 1 base, with 14 bases between the two germline ends. The CDR3 loop reads CASSPPNRKNTEAFF. CDR3 in DNA: TGTGCCAGCAGTCCTCCTAACAGGAAGAACACTGAAGCTTTCTTT.

The chain employs TRBV5-6 and TRBJ2-7; 8 positions match TRBD2. The V gene's germline CDR1 is SGHDT and CDR2 YYEEEE. CDR3 length: 15 amino acids. After removal of 2 bases from V and 5 bases from J, the junction contained 9 bases not matched to a gene. The CDR3 bases are TGTGCCAGCAGCTTTGGCGGGGGGCCAGGTGACGAGCAGTACTTC. Protein product: CASSFGGGPGDEQYF.

The chain uses TRBV7-3 and TRBJ2-3, with a weak D call TRBD1 (5 bases). Germline V gives CDR1 SGHTA, CDR2 FQGTGA. CDR3 length equals 16 residues. Trimming removed 0 bases from V and 2 bases from J, with 12 bases in between. The CDR3 here is CASSLTSGPVTDTQYF. CDR3 nucleotide sequence: TGTGCCAGCAGCTTAACTTCAGGGCCGGTCACAGATACGCAGTATTTT. The full variable domain, in which reference TRBV7-3 and TRBJ2-3 provide the parts outside the CDR3, is GAGVSQTPSNKVTEKGKYVELRCDPISGHTALYWYRQSLGQGPEFLIYFQGTGAADDSGLPNDRFFAVRPEGSVSTLKIQRTERGDSAVYLCASSLTSGPVTDTQYFGPGTRLTVL.

This chain uses TRBV5-4 with TRBJ2-5, with no clear D. Germline CDR1 reads SGHNT; CDR2 reads YYREEE (reference sequence). V shed 0 bases and J shed 2 bases, with 5 bases lying between them. This CDR3 is 13 amino acids long. CDR3: CASSLEEQETQYF. CDR3 bases: TGTGCCAGCAGCTTGGAGGAGCAAGAGACCCAGTACTTC.

This clone appeared a single time. This chain connects TRBV28 to TRBJ2-5; D remains unclear. Deletions cut 5 bases from V and 5 bases from J, with 6 bases between. Germline loops: CDR1 MDHEN, CDR2 SYDVKM. The CDR3 covers 11 residues. CDR3 sequence: CASSPRETQYF. CDR3 DNA sequence: TGTGCCAGCAGTCCACGGGAGACCCAGTACTTC.

V usage is TRBV6-5 and J usage is TRBJ2-7, with a tentative D call TRBD1 (5 bases). CDR1 and CDR2 (germline): MNHEY, SVGAGI. CDR3 size: 14 residues. Deletions cut 2 bases from V and 0 bases from J, with 8 bases between. CDR3 nucleotide sequence: TGTGCCAGCAGTTACAGACAGTCCTCCTACGAGCAGTACTTC. Translation: CASSYRQSSYEQYF.

The chain is built from TRBV18 and TRBJ2-1; 7 positions agree with TRBD2. CDR1 and CDR2 from the germline V gene are KGHSH and LQKENI. J was trimmed by 4 bases and V by 8 bases; bases with no gene match: 5. The CDR3 extends over 13 amino acids. CDR3 in amino acids: CASGSGLYNEQFF. CDR3 DNA: TGTGCCAGCGGCTCGGGACTATACAATGAGCAGTTCTTC.

The rearrangement joins TRBV30 to TRBJ2-1, with 11 positions matching TRBD2. Trimming at V came to 4 bases and at J to 2 bases, leaving 10 bases not matched to a gene. The CDR3 is 17 amino acids. The germline V gene has CDR1 GTSNPN and CDR2 SVGIG (reference sequence). CDR3 nucleotides: TGTGCCTGGAATGTAGCGGGAGGGATACGGGCCTACAATGAGCAGTTCTTC. This translates into CAWNVAGGIRAYNEQFF.

The J gene is TRBJ1-1, the V gene TRBV5-1, with D hard to call. Trimming removed 5 bases from V and 7 bases from J, with 9 bases in between. CDR3 size: 11 residues. The germline V gene has CDR1 SGHRS and CDR2 YFSETQ. CDR3 nucleotide sequence: TGCGCCAGCAGAACAGACTATGAAGCTTTCTTT. Its protein product is CASRTDYEAFF. The entire variable domain, with the rest obtained from reference TRBV5-1 and TRBJ1-1, is as follows: KAGVTQTPRYLIKTRGQQVTLSCSPISGHRSVSWYQQTPGQGLQFLFEYFSETQRNKGNFPGRFSGRQFSNSRSEMNVSTLELGDSALYLCASRTDYEAFFGQGTRLTVV.

The sample holds one count of this clone. The genes are TRBV6-5 and TRBJ2-7, with D possibly matching TRBD2 (6 bases). Germline CDR1 reads MNHEY; CDR2 reads SVGAGI. The CDR3 covers 15 residues. V was pared by 4 bases and J by 4 bases, with 17 bases between. The CDR3 here is CASSSSSGGRYEQYF. CDR3 coding DNA: TGTGCCAGCAGTTCCAGTAGCGGAGGAAGATACGAGCAGTACTTC.

The chain couples TRBV30 to TRBJ2-1; 7 bases match TRBD2. Germline trimming cut 3 bases from V and 13 bases from J; bases unmatched to any gene: 6. This CDR3 has 11 amino acids. The germline V gene encodes CDR1 GTSNPN and CDR2 SVGIG (reference sequence). CDR3 nucleotide sequence: TGTGCCTGGAGCGTCACTAGCGATCAGTTCTTC. This encodes CAWSVTSDQFF.

This chain uses TRBV11-3 with TRBJ2-7; D perhaps matches TRBD1 (6 bases). Per the germline V gene, CDR1 is SGHNT and CDR2 is YENEEA. V was shortened by 8 bases and J by 0 bases, with 8 bases between the two germline ends. The CDR3 consists of 12 residues. The CDR3 spells CASGQSSYEQYF. CDR3 coding DNA: TGTGCCAGCGGACAGAGCTCCTACGAGCAGTACTTC. Combining the CDR3 with reference TRBV11-3 and TRBJ2-7 gives the whole variable domain EAGVVQSPRYKIIEKKQPVAFWCNPISGHNTLYWYLQNLGQGPELLIRYENEEAVDDSQLPKDRFSAERLKGVDSTLKIQPAELGDSAVYLCASGQSSYEQYFGPGTRLTVT.